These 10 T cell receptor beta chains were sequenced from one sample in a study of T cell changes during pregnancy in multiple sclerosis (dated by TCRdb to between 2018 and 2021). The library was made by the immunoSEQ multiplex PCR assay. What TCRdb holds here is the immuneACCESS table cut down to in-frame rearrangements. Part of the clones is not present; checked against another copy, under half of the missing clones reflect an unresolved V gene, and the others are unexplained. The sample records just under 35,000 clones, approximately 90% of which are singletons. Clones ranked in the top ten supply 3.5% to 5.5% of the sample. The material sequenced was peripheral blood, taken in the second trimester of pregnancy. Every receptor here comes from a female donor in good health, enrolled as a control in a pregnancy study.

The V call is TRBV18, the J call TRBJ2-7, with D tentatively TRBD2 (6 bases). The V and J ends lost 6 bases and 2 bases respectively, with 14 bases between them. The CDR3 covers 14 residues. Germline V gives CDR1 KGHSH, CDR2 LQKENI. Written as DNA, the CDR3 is TGTGCCAGCTCGCCGGGAGCCCCCGCCTACGAGCAGTACTTC. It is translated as CASSPGAPAYEQYF.

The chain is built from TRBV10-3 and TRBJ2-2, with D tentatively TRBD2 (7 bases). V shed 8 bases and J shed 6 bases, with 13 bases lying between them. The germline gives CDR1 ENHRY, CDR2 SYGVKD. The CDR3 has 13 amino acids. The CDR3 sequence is CAIVGGHPGELFF. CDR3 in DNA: TGTGCCATCGTGGGGGGGCATCCCGGGGAGCTGTTTTTT.

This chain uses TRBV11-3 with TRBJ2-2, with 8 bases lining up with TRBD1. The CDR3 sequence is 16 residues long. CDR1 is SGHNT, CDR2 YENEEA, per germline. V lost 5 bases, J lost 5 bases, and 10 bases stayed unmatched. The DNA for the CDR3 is TGTGCCAGCAGCGGGGCAGGGGGCCGGATAACCGGGGAGCTGTTTTTT. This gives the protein CASSGAGGRITGELFF.

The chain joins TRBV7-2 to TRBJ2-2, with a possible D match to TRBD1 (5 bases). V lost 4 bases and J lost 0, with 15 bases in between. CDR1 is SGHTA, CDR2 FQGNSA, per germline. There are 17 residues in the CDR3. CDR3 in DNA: TGTGCCAGCAGCTCCACAGGCGTGGGGACGAACACCGGGGAGCTGTTTTTT. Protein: CASSSTGVGTNTGELFF.

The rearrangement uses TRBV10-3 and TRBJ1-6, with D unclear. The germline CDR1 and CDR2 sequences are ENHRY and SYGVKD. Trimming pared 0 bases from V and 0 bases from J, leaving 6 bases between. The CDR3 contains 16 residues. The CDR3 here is CAISESELSYNSPLHF. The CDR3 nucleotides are TGTGCCATCAGTGAGTCGGAGCTCTCCTATAATTCACCCCTCCACTTT.

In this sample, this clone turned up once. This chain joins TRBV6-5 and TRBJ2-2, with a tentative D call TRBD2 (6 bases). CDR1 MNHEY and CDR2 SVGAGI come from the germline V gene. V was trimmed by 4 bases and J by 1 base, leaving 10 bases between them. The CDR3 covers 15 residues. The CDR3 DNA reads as TGTGCCAGCAGTTCGGGGGTTCAGAACACCGGGGAGCTGTTTTTT. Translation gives CASSSGVQNTGELFF.

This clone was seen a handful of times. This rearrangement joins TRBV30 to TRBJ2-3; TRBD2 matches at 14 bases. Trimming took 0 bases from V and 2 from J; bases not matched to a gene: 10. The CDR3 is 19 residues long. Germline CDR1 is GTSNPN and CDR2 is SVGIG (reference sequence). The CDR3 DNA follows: TGTGCCTGGAGTGTACCGACTAGCGGGAGGGCTGAAGACACAGATACGCAGTATTTT. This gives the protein CAWSVPTSGRAEDTDTQYF.

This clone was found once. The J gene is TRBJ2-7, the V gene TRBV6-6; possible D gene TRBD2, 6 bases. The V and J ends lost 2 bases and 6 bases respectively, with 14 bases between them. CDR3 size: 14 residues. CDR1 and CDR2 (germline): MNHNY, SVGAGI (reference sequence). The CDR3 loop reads CASSYIEGRSEQYF. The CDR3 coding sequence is TGTGCCAGCAGTTACATCGAGGGGAGGAGCGAGCAGTACTTC.

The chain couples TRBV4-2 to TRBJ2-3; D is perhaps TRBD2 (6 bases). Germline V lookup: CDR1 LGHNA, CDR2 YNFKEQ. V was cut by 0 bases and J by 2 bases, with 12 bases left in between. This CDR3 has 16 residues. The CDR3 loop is CASSQEWRGATDTQYF. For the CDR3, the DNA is TGTGCCAGCAGCCAAGAGTGGCGGGGTGCCACAGATACGCAGTATTTT.

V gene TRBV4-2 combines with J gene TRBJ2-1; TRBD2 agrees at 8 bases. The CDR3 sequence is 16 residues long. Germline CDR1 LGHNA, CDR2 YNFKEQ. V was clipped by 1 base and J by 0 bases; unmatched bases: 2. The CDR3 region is CASSQGTSGSYNEQFF. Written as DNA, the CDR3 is TGTGCCAGCAGCCAAGGTACTAGCGGCTCCTACAATGAGCAGTTCTTC.